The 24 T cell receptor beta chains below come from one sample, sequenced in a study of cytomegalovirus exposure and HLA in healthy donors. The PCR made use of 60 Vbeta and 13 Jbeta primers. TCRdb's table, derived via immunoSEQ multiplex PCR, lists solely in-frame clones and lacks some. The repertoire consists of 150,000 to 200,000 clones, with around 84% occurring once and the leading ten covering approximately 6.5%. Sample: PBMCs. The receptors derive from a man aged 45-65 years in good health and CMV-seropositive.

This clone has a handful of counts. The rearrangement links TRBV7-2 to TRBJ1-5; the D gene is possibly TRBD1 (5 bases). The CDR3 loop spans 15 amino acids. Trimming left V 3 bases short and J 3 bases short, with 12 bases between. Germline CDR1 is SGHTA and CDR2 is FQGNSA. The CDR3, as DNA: TGTGCCAGCAGCTTCGCCACAGGAACCAATCAGCCCCAGCATTTT. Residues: CASSFATGTNQPQHF.

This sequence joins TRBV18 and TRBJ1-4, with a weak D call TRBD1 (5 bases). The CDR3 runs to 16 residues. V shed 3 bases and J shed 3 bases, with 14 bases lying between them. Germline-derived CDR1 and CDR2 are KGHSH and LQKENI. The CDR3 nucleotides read TGTGCCAGCTCACCCCAAGCGGGGCGGGCTAATGAAAAACTGTTTTTT. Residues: CASSPQAGRANEKLFF.

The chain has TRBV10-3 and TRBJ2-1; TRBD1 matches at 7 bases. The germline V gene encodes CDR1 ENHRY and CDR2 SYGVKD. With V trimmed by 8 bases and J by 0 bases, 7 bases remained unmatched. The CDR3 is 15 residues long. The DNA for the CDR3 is TGTGCCATCGGGGCCGGGACAGACTCCTACAATGAGCAGTTCTTC. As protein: CAIGAGTDSYNEQFF.

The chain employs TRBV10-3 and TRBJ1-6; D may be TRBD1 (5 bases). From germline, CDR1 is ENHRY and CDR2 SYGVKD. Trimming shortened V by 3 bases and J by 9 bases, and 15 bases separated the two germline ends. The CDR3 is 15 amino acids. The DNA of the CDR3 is TGTGCCATCAGTGACCCCAGGGCCCTAGGTTCACCCCTCCACTTT. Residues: CAISDPRALGSPLHF.

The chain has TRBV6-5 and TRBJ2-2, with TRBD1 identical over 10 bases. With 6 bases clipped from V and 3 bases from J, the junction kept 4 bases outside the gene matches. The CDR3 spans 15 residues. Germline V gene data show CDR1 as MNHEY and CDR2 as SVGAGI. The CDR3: CASRPDRGHTGELFF. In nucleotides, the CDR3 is TGTGCCAGCAGACCCGACAGGGGGCACACCGGGGAGCTGTTTTTT.

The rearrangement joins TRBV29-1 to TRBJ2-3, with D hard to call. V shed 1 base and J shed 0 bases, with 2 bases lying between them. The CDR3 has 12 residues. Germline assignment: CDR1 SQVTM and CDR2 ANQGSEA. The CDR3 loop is CSVEVSTDTQYF. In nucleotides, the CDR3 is TGCAGCGTTGAAGTAAGCACAGATACGCAGTATTTT.

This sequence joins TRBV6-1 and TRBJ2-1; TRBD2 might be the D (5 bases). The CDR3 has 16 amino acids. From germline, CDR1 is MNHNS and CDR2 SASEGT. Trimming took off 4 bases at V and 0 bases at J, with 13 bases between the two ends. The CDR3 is CASSGSLAGSYNEQFF. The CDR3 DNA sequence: TGTGCCAGCAGTGGGTCCCTAGCCGGCTCCTACAATGAGCAGTTCTTC.

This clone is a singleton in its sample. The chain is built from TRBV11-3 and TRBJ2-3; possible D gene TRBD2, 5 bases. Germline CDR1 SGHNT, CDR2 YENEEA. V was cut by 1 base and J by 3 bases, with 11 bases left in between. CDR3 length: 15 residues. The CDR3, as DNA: TGTGCCAGCAGCTTAGGAAGACTACCTACAGATACGCAGTATTTT. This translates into CASSLGRLPTDTQYF.

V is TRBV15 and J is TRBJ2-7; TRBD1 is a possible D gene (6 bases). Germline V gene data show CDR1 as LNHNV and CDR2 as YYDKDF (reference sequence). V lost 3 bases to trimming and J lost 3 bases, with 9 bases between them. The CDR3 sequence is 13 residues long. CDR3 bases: TGTGCCACCAGCAGTGTGGACAGCTACGAGCAGTACTTC. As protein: CATSSVDSYEQYF.

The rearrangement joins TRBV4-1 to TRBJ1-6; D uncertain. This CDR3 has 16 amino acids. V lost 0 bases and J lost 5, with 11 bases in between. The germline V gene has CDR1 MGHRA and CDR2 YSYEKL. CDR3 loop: CASSQEVPPDNSPLHF. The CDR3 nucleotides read TGCGCCAGCAGCCAAGAAGTACCGCCAGATAATTCACCCCTCCACTTT.

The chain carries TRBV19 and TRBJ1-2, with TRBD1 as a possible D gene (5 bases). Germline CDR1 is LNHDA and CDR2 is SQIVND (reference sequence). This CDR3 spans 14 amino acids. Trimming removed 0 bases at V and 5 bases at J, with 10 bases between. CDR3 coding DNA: TGTGCCAGTAGTATAGATCAAAGACAGTATGGCTACACCTTC. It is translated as CASSIDQRQYGYTF.

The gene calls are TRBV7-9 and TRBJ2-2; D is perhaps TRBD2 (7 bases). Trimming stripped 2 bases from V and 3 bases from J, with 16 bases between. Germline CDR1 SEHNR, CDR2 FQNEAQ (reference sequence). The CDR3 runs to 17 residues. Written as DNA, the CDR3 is TGTGCCAGCAGCTTATTCACTGCGGGGGCGGACACCGGGGAGCTGTTTTTT. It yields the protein CASSLFTAGADTGELFF.

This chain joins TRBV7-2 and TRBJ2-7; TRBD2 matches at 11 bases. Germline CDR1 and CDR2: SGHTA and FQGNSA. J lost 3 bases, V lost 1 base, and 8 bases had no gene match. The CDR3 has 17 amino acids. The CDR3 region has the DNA TGTGCCAGCAGCTTAGACGCTAGCGGGGGGTTTTACTACGAGCAGTACTTC. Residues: CASSLDASGGFYYEQYF.

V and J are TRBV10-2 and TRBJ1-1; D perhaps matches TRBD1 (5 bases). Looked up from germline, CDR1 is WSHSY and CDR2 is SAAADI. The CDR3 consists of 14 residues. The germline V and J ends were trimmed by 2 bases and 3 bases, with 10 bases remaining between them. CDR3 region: CASSERQIYTEAFF. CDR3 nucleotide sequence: TGCGCCAGCAGTGAGCGACAGATATACACTGAAGCTTTCTTT.

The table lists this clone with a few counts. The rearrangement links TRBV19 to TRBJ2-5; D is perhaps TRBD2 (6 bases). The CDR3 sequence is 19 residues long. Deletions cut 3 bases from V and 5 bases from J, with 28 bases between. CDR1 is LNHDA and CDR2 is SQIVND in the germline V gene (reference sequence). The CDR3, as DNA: TGTGCCAGTAGTATTACGGGGGATTTGCGTCCCGGAAAACGGGAGACCCAGTACTTC. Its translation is CASSITGDLRPGKRETQYF.

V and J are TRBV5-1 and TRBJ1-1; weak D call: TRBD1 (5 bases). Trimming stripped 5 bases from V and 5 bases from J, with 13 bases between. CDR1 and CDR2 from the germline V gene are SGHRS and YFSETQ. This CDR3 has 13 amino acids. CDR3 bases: TGCGCCAGCAGGGCGGAGGGGAGGACTGAAGCTTTCTTT. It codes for CASRAEGRTEAFF. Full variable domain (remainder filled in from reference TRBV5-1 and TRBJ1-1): KAGVTQTPRYLIKTRGQQVTLSCSPISGHRSVSWYQQTPGQGLQFLFEYFSETQRNKGNFPGRFSGRQFSNSRSEMNVSTLELGDSALYLCASRAEGRTEAFFGQGTRLTVV.

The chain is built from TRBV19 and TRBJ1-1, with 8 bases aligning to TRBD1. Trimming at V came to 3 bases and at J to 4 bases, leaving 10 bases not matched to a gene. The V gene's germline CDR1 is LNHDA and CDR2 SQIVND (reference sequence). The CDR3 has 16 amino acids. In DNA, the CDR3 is TGTGCCAGTAGTATCAGGAGTGGGCAGGGGGCCACTGAAGCTTTCTTT. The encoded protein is CASSIRSGQGATEAFF.

Written as DNA, the CDR3 is TGTGCCAGCCTGCCTCTAGGGGGATTGAAGCCTCAAGGGGCGCGAAAACTGTTTTTT. This sequence encodes CASLPLGGLKPQGARKLFF. The chain joins TRBV21-1 to TRBJ1-4; the table's TRBD1 call for D was not verified on the DNA. TRBV21-1 is labeled a pseudogene. CDR3 length: 19 amino acids.

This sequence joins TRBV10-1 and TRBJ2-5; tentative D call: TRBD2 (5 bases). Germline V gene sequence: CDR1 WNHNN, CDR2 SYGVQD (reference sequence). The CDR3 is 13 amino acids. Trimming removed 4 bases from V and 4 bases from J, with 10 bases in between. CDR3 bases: TGCGCCAGCAGTGCGGGGATTTTAGAGACCCAGTACTTC. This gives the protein CASSAGILETQYF.

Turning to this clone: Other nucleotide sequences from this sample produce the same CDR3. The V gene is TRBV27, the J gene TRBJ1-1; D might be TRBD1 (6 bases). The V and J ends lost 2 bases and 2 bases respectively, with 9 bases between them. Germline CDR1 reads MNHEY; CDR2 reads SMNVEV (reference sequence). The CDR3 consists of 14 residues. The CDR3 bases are TGTGCCAGCAGTTTAAGGGGGAGTAACACTGAAGCTTTCTTT. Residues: CASSLRGSNTEAFF.

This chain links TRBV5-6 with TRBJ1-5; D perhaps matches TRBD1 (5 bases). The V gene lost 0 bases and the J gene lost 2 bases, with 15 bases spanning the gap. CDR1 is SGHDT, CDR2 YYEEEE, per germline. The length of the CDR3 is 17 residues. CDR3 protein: CASSLGQGRLGNQPQHF. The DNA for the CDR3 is TGTGCCAGCAGCTTGGGGCAGGGTAGGTTGGGCAATCAGCCCCAGCATTTT. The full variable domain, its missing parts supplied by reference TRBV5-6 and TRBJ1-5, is DAGVTQSPTHLIKTRGQQVTLRCSPKSGHDTVSWYQQALGQGPQFIFQYYEEEERQRGNFPDRFSGHQFPNYSSELNVNALLLGDSALYLCASSLGQGRLGNQPQHFGDGTRLSIL.

The CDR3 sequence: CASSRLRGNTEAFF. The CDR3 DNA reads TGCGCCAGCAGCCGCCTCCGGGGGAACACTGAAGCTTTCTTT. The V and J genes are TRBV5-1 and TRBJ1-1; D not certain. The CDR3 covers 14 residues. Germline V gene lookup returns CDR1 SGHRS and CDR2 YFSETQ. V lost 4 bases and J lost 1, with 11 bases in between. Full variable domain (outside the CDR3, taken from reference TRBV5-1 and TRBJ1-1): KAGVTQTPRYLIKTRGQQVTLSCSPISGHRSVSWYQQTPGQGLQFLFEYFSETQRNKGNFPGRFSGRQFSNSRSEMNVSTLELGDSALYLCASSRLRGNTEAFFGQGTRLTVV.

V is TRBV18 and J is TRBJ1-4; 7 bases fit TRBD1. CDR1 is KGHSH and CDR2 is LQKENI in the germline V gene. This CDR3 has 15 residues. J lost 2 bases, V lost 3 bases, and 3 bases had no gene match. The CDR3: CASSPTGTTNEKLFF. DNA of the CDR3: TGTGCCAGCTCACCGACAGGGACCACTAATGAAAAACTGTTTTTT.

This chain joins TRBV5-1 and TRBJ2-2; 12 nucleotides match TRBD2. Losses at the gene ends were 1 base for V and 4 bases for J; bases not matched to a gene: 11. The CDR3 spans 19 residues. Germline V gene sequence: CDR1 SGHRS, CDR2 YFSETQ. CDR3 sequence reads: CASSLLRLAGGPGTGELFF. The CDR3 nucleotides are TGCGCCAGCAGCTTGTTACGGCTAGCGGGAGGGCCGGGCACCGGGGAGCTGTTTTTT.